This T cell receptor beta chain originates from a study of cytomegalovirus exposure and HLA in healthy donors. Whole-study results and caveats: CMV antigen specificity of a few CMV-associated chains was confirmed in vitro. In a later analysis, at a false discovery rate of 0.05, over 15,000 TCR beta sequences were associated with HLA alleles.

With regard to this clone: Its antigen remains unknown.

Primers: 60 Vbeta forward and 13 Jbeta reverse. Original analysis: Later reanalysis found 80 million or so unique TCR beta chains, some 10 million of them shared. TCRdb keeps only in-frame clones here, not all; method: immunoSEQ multiplex PCR. V and J calls and clone size are copied from that table; D and trimming were computed from the DNA. The sample's table shows approximately 51,000 clones. Germline V gene sequence: CDR1 MDHEN, CDR2 SYDVKM. The junction had 20 bases not matched to a gene; V was cut back by 7 bases and J by 3 bases. This CDR3 region has 20 residues. The chain recombines TRBV28 with TRBJ2-5; 13 positions match TRBD2. The TCR was taken from a man aged 40-50 years in good health and CMV-seropositive. Specimen: PBMCs. The DNA of the CDR3 is TGTGCCAGCACGGCAGGTCAGAGTGGACTAGCGGGAGAGCTGGAAGAGACCCAGTACTTC. Protein product: CASTAGQSGLAGELEETQYF.